This T cell receptor beta chain was identified in a study of blood T cell repertoires in COVID-19. The overall study: The analysed material was cDNA or gDNA that came from T cells, B-cell-depleted T cells, or PBMCs.

Recruits, aged about 18 to 100 years, lived in 24 US areas. This CDR3 comprises 18 residues. Assay used: immunoSEQ multiplex PCR; TCRdb lists only in-frame clones, some missing. Counted here are some 200,000 clones, 75% to 90% occurring once; the ten biggest clones make up approximately 2.4%. J is TRBJ2-2 and V is TRBV21-1; the table's D call, TRBD1, has no DNA check behind it. TRBV21-1 is recorded as a pseudogene. The clonotype was recovered from a young woman who had recovered from COVID-19. Input material: PBMCs or T cells enriched from blood (not recorded which). CDR3 DNA: TGTGCCAGCAGCAAAGCGCAGGTCCTCCACCACTACACCGGGGAGCTGTTTTTT. Its protein is CASSKAQVLHHYTGELFF.